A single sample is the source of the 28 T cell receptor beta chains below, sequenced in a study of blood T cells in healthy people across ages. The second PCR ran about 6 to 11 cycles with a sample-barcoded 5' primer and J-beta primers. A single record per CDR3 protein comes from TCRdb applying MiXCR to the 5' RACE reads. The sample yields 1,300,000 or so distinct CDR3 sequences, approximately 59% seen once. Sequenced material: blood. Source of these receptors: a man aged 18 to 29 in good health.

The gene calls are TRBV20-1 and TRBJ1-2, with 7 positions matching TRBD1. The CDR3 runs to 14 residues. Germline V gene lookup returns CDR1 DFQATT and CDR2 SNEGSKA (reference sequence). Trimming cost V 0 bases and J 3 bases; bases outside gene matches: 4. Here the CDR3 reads CSARELGTDYGYTF. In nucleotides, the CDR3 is TGCAGTGCTAGAGAGTTGGGGACAGACTATGGCTACACCTTC.

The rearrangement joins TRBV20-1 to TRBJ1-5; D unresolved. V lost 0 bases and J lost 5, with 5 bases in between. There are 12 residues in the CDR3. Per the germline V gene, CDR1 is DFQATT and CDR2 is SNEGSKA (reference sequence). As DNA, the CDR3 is TGCAGTGCTAGAGACGGGGATCAGCCCCAGCATTTT. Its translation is CSARDGDQPQHF.

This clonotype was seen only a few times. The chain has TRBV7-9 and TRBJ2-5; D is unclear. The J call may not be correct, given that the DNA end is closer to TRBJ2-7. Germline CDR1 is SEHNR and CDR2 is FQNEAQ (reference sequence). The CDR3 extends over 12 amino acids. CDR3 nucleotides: TGTGCCAGCCTCCCCCCCTCGGGCGAGCAGTACTTC. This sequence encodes CASLPPSGEQYF.

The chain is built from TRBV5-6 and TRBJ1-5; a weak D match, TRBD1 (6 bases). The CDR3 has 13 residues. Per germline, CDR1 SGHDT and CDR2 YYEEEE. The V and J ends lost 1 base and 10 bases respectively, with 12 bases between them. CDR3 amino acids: CASSLNREGPQHF. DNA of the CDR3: TGTGCCAGCAGCTTGAACAGGGAAGGTCCCCAGCATTTT.

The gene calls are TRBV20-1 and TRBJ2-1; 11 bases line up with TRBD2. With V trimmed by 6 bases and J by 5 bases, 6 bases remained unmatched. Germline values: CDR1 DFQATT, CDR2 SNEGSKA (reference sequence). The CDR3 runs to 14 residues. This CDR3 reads CSALAGGPDNEQFF. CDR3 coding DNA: TGCAGTGCCTTAGCGGGGGGGCCCGACAATGAGCAGTTCTTC.

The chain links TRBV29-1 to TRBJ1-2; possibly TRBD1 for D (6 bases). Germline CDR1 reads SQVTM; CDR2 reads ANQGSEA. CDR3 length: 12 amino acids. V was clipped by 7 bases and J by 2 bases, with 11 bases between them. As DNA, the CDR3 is TGCAGCGCTGGGGACACCAACTATGGCTACACCTTC. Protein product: CSAGDTNYGYTF.

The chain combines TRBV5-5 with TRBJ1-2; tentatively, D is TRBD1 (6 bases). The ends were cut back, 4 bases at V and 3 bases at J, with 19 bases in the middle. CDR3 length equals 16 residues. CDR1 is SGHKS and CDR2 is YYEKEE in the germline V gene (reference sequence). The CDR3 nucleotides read TGTGCCAGCAGCGCGGAGGCAACAGGGATCGACTATGGCTACACCTTC. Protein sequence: CASSAEATGIDYGYTF.

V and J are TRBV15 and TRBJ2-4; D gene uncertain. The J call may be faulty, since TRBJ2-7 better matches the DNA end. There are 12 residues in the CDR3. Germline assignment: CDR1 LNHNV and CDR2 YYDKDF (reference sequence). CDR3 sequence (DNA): TGTGCCACCAGAAGTACCATCAACGAGCAGTACTTC. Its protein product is CATRSTINEQYF.

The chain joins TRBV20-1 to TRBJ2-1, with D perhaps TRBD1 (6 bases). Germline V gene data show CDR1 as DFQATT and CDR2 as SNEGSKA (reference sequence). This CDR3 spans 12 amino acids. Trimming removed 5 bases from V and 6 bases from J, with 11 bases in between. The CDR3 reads CSAGGRGNEQFF. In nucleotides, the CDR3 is TGCAGTGCTGGGGGCCGGGGCAATGAGCAGTTCTTC.

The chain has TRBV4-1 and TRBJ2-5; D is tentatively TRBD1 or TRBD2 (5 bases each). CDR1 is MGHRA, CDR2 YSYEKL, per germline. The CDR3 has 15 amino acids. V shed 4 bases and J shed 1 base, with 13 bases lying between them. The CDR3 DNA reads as TGCGCCAGCAGCCTCTGGGGACGGGGCCAAGAGACCCAGTACTTC. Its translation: CASSLWGRGQETQYF.

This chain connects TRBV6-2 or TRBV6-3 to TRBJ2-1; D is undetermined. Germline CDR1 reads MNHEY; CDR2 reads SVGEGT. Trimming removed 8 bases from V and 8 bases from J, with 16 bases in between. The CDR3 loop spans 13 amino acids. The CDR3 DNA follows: TGTGCCAGCCGTCAGAACTCGCGCGATGAGCAGTTCTTC. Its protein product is CASRQNSRDEQFF.

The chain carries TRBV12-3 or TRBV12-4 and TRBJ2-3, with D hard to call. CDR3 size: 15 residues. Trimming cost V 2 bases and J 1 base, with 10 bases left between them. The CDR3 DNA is TGTGCCAGCAGTTTAATTATCGAGGGCACAGATACGCAGTATTTT. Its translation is CASSLIIEGTDTQYF.

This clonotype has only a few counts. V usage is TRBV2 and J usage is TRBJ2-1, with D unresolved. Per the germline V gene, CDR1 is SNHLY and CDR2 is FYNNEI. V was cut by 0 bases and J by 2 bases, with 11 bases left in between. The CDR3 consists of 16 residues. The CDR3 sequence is CASSEAEGFPYNEQFF. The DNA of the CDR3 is TGTGCCAGCAGTGAAGCAGAAGGGTTCCCCTACAATGAGCAGTTCTTC.

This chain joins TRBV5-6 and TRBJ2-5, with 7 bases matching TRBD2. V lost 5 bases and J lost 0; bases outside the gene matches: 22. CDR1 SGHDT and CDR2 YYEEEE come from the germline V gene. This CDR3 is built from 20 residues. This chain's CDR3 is CASSPNWRGGSRDYQETQYF. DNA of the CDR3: TGTGCCAGCAGTCCTAACTGGAGGGGCGGGAGCCGGGACTACCAAGAGACCCAGTACTTC.

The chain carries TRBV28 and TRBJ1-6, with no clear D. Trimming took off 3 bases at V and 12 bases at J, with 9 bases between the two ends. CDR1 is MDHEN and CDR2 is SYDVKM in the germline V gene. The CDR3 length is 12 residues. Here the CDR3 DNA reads TGTGCCAGCAGTTTCCCGGACGGACCCCTCCACTTT. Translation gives CASSFPDGPLHF. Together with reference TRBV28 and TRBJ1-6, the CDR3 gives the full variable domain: DVKVTQSSRYLVKRTGEKVFLECVQDMDHENMFWYRQDPGLGLRLIYFSYDVKMKEKGDIPEGYSVSREKKERFSLILESASTNQTSMYLCASSFPDGPLHFGNGTRLTVT.

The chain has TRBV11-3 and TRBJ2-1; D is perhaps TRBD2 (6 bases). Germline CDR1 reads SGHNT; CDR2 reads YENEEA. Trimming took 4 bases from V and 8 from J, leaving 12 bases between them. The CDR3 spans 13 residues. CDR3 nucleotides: TGTGCCAGCAGCTCTCAAGGAGGGGATGAGCAGTTCTTC. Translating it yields CASSSQGGDEQFF.

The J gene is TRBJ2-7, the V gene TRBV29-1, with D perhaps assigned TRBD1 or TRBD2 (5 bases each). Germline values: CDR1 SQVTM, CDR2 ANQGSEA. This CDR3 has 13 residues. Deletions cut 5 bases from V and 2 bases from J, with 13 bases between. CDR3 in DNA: TGCAGCGTTAGGGGAAGGGAGACCTACGAGCAGTACTTC. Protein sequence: CSVRGRETYEQYF.

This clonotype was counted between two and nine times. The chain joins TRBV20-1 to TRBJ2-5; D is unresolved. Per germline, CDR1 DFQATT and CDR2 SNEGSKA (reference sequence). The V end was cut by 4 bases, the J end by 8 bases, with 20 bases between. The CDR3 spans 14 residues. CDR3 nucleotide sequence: TGCAGTGCTACGGACGTGGTTACATCGTATACCCAGTACTTC. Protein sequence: CSATDVVTSYTQYF.

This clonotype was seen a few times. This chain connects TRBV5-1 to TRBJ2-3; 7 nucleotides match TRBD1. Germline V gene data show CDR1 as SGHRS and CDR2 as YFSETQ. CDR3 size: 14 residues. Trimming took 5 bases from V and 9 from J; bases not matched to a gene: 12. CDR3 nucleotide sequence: TGCGCCAGCAGTTACGACAGGGAAATGGAAACGCAGTATTTT. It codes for CASSYDREMETQYF.

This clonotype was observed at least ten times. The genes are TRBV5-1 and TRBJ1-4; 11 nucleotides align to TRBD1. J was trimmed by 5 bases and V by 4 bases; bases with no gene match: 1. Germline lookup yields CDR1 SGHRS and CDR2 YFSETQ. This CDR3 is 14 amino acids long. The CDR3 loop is CASSRDRGNEKLFF. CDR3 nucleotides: TGCGCCAGCAGCCGGGACAGGGGGAATGAAAAACTGTTTTTT.

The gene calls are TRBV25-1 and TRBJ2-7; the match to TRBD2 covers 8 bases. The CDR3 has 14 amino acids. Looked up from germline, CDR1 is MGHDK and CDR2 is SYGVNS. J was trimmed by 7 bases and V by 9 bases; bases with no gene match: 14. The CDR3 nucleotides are TGTGCCAGTCAGACGGGACTAGTAGTAGGTGAGCAGTACTTC. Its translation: CASQTGLVVGEQYF.

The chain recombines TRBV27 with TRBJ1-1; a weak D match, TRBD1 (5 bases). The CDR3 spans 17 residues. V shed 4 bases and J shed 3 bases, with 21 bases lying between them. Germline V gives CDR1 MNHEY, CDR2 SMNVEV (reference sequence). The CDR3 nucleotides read TGTGCCAGCAGTTATACCTTAGTGGGTATCAGGGACACTGAAGCTTTCTTT. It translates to CASSYTLVGIRDTEAFF.

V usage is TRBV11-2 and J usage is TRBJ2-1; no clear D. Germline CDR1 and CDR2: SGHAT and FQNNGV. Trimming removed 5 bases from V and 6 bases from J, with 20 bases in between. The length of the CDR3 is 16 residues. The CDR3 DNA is TGTGCCAGCAGCGGCAACCGGCTTACAATCCTCAATGAGCAGTTCTTC. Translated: CASSGNRLTILNEQFF.

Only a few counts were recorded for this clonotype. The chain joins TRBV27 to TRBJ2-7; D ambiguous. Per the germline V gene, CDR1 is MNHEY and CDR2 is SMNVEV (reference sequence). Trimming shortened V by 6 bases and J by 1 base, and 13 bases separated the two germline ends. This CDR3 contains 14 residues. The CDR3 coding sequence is TGTGCCAGCAGCCCCACTCTTTTATCCTACGAGCAGTACTTC. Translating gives CASSPTLLSYEQYF.

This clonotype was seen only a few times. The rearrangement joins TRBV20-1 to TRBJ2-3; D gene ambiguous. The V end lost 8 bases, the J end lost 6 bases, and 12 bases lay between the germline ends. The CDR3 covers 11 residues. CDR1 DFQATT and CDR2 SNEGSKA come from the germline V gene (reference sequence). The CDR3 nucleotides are TGCAGTTCCCCCGCGGTGGATACGCAGTATTTT. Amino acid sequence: CSSPAVDTQYF.

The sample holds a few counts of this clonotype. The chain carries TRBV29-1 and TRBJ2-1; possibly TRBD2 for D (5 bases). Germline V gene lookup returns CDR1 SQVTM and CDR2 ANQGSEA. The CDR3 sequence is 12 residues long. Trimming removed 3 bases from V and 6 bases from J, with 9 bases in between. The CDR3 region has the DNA TGCAGCGTTGAGGCTAGCCTCAATGAGCAGTTCTTC. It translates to CSVEASLNEQFF.

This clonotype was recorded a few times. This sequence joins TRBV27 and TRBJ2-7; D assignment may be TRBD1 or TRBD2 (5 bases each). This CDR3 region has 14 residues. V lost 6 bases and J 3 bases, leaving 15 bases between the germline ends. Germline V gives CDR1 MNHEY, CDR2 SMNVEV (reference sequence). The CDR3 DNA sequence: TGTGCCAGCAGGAGGGGTGATCCTAACTACGAGCAGTACTTC. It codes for CASRRGDPNYEQYF.

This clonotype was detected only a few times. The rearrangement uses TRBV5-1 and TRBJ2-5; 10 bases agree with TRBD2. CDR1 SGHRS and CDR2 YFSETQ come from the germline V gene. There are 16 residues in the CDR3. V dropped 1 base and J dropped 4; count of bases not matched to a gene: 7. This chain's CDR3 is CASSLSGLAGAETQYF. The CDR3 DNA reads TGCGCCAGCAGCTTGAGTGGGCTAGCGGGAGCAGAGACCCAGTACTTC.